This T cell receptor (beta chain) was recorded in a study of OX40 agonist ivuxolimab in advanced cancers. Study-wide context: Each dose-escalation patient presented with hepatocellular carcinoma, melanoma, renal cell or head and neck cancer.

The assay was immunoSEQ multiplex PCR, and TCRdb's table has in-frame clones only and misses some. The sample holds about 46,000 clones, 80% to 90% seen once. This CDR3 is built from 13 residues. Trimming took off 5 bases at V and 10 bases at J, with 15 bases between the two ends. The V gene's germline CDR1 is SGHTA and CDR2 FQGTGA. Study results and caveats: Some of the lowest clonal expansion was seen in partial responders at 0.1-3.0 mg/kg. CD4+ and CD8+ T cells in blood underwent clonal expansion by week 6 at 0.1 to 3.0 mg/kg. Expanded clones were, on average, more numerous among CD8+ T cells than CD4+.

With respect to this clone: The antigen is undetermined.

The TCR originated in an adult with an advanced solid tumor such as melanoma, head and neck, liver or kidney cancer. The input for sequencing was CD4+ or CD8+ T cells sorted from blood, taken in a trial of the OX40 agonist ivuxolimab. This rearrangement joins TRBV7-3 to TRBJ2-1; D is unresolved. The CDR3 DNA sequence: TGTGCCAGCAGCCCTTCGACTGGCAGGGAGCAGTTCTTC. This gives the protein CASSPSTGREQFF.